This entry lists 5 T cell receptor beta chains sequenced from one sample in a study of blood T cell repertoires in COVID-19. Sequencing used immunoSEQ multiplex PCR; TCRdb keeps in-frame clones, though not all of them. The table records more than 85,000 clones, approximately 84% of them present only once. Material: peripheral blood. The receptors shown here come from a woman aged 55-70 years with acute or convalescent COVID-19.

This clone was seen a single time. The rearrangement joins TRBV28 to TRBJ2-7; 7 bases agree with TRBD2. The ends lost 4 bases at V and 3 bases at J; junction bases unmatched: 15. Germline V CDR1 and CDR2: MDHEN, SYDVKM. The CDR3 consists of 17 residues. CDR3 protein: CASSSSLGRGEDYEQYF. The DNA for the CDR3 is TGTGCCAGCAGTTCCTCCTTAGGGAGGGGCGAGGACTACGAGCAGTACTTC. Drawing the rest from reference TRBV28 and TRBJ2-7, the complete variable domain is DVKVTQSSRYLVKRTGEKVFLECVQDMDHENMFWYRQDPGLGLRLIYFSYDVKMKEKGDIPEGYSVSREKKERFSLILESASTNQTSMYLCASSSSLGRGEDYEQYFGPGTRLTVT.

The chain couples TRBV7-9 to TRBJ1-4, with TRBD1 identical over 8 bases. Trimming removed 3 bases from V and 0 bases from J; junction bases left unmatched: 6. Germline V CDR1 and CDR2: SEHNR, FQNEAQ (reference sequence). This CDR3 has 17 amino acids. The CDR3 DNA reads TGTGCCAGCAGCTTCATTGGGACAGGAACAACTAATGAAAAACTGTTTTTT. It is translated as CASSFIGTGTTNEKLFF.

The chain employs TRBV2 and TRBJ1-6; D is ambiguous. Germline V CDR1 and CDR2: SNHLY, FYNNEI. This CDR3 has 13 amino acids. Between the trimmed V and J ends, which lost 4 bases and 8 bases, there was a span of 9 bases. The CDR3 here is CASSARNDSPLHF. In DNA form, the CDR3 reads TGTGCCAGCAGTGCGAGAAATGATTCACCCCTCCACTTT.

This chain joins TRBV10-3 and TRBJ1-3, with 7 bases fitting TRBD1. Germline loops: CDR1 ENHRY, CDR2 SYGVKD. The CDR3 contains 15 residues. V lost 3 bases and J lost 4; bases outside the gene matches: 6. The CDR3 DNA follows: TGTGCCATCAGTGATACAGGGGTTGGAGGAAACACCATATATTTT. The encoded protein is CAISDTGVGGNTIYF.

This sequence joins TRBV29-1 and TRBJ1-2; D is undetermined. CDR1 and CDR2 from the germline V gene are SQVTM and ANQGSEA. The V end lost 7 bases, the J end lost 3 bases, and 9 bases lay between the germline ends. The CDR3 runs to 11 residues. CDR3: CSEGRDYGYTF. The CDR3 DNA reads as TGCAGCGAAGGTCGGGACTATGGCTACACCTTC.